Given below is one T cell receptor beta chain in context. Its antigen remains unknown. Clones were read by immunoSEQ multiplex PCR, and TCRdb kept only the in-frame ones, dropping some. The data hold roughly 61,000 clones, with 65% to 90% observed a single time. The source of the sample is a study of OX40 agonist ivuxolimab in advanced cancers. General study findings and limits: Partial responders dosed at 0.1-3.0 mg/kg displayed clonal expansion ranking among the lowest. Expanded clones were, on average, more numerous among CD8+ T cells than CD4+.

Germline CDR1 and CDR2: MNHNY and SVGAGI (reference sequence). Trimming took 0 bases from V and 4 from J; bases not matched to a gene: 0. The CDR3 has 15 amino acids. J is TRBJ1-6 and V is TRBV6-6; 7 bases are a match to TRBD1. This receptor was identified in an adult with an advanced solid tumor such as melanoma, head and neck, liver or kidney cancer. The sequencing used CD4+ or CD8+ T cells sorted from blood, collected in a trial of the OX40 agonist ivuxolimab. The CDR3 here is CASSYSGQYNSPLHF. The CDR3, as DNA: TGTGCCAGCAGTTACTCGGGACAGTATAATTCACCCCTCCACTTT.